This TCR beta chain appears in the sequencing data of a study of regulatory T cells in long-lasting Graves disease. General observations from the study: TCR diversity was lower in persistent than newly diagnosed Graves' disease.

This clonotype was detected ten times or more. Its antigen is not known. The time point denotes: persistent/refractory GD, antithyroid drugs over 5 years with positive TRAb. PBMC RNA was the source of the TCR library. Through Arm-PCR of CDR3 regions and iRepertoire HTBI primers, TCR beta libraries were built. TCRdb processed the multiplex PCR reads anew with MiXCR; each CDR3 protein has one entry. Of about 470,000 distinct CDR3 sequences in the sample, roughly 21% were seen once. The clonotype was recovered from a female donor with Graves disease. The specimen comprised peripheral blood mononuclear cells (PBMCs), sampled when the disease was refractory, from a patient treated with antithyroid drugs.

The CDR3 nucleotides are TGTGCCAGCAGTACTCACAGCATTCTTTCACGGAACACTGAAGCTTTCTTT. It translates to CASSTHSILSRNTEAFF. V usage is TRBV25-1 and J usage is TRBJ1-1, with D unclear. Germline loops: CDR1 MGHDK, CDR2 SYGVNS. The CDR3 runs 17 residues. Trimming took off 5 bases at V and 1 base at J, with 20 bases between the two ends.